This T cell receptor beta chain was found in a study of regulatory T cells in long-lasting Graves disease. The study, taken as a whole, reports: Accuracy could have been hurt by small sample size.

CDR1 is MDHEN, CDR2 SYDVKM, per germline. Trimming cost V 6 bases and J 2 bases; bases outside gene matches: 1. This CDR3 spans 14 amino acids. In building TCR beta libraries, iRepertoire HTBI primers were used together with Arm-PCR of CDR3 regions. TCRdb passed the multiplex PCR reads through MiXCR, listing each CDR3 protein once. The sample has some 200,000 distinct CDR3 sequences; roughly 19% are singletons. The time point: newly diagnosed GD, antithyroid drugs for less than 3 months. With RNA extracted from PBMCs as input, the TCR library was made. This clonotype was found many times. Its antigen is undetermined. These data were likewise used in another study, on T cells in Graves' hyperthyroidism and ophthalmopathy. That study reports: Uncontrolled infection, other autoimmune disease, pregnancy or lactation disqualified patients from enrolment.

Sequenced material: peripheral blood mononuclear cells (PBMCs), taken at new diagnosis, from a patient treated with antithyroid drugs. This sequence joins TRBV28 and TRBJ1-1, with TRBD1 matching 12 bases. The origin of this receptor is a woman aged 25-40 years with Graves disease. The CDR3 sequence is CASRGTGGNTEAFF. The CDR3 nucleotides are TGTGCCAGCAGGGGGACAGGGGGCAACACTGAAGCTTTCTTT.